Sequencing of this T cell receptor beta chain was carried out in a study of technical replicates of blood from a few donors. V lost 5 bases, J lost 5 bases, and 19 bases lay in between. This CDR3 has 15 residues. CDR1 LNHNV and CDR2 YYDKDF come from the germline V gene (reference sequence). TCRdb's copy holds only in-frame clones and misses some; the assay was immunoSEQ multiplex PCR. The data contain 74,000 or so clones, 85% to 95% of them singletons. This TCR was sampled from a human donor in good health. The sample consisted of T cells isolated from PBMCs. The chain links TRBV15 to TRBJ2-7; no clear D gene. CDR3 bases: TGTGCCACCAGCGGTGACCGTGGCAGGCTGGACGAGCAGTACTTC. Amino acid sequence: CATSGDRGRLDEQYF. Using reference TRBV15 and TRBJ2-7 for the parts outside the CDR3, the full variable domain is DAMVIQNPRYQVTQFGKPVTLSCSQTLNHNVMYWYQQKSSQAPKLLFHYYDKDFNNEADTPDNFQSRRPNTSFCFLDIRSPGLGDTAMYLCATSGDRGRLDEQYFGPGTRLTVT.